This is a list of T cell receptor beta chains from one sample in a study of T cell repertoires in cytomegalovirus infection. In TCRdb, the reads were re-called with MiXCR into one record per CDR3 protein. The sample contains hundreds of thousands of distinct CDR3 sequences, 30% to 35% of which appear only once. Antigens of these TCRs are unknown. Sequencing used cultured PBMCs, obtained from culture after CMV antigen stimulation. The receptor set was obtained from a human donor in good health (CMV status not recorded). Some clones in this sample may be carry-over from other donors' samples. Both conserved end residues are part of each CDR3. The D gene is left open where the match is weak. Some rows have no size entry. The others give once, few or many, or a class for an expanded clone.

clone size: .
J gene: TRBJ1-5
V gene: TRBV6-1
D gene: .
CDR3 DNA: TGTGCCAGCAGTGAAACGTTCACAGCGTTGGCCGATCAGCCCCAGCATTTT
CDR3 protein: CASSETFTALADQPQHF

clone size: .
J gene: TRBJ2-5
V gene: TRBV7-6
D gene: TRBD2
CDR3 DNA: TGTGCCAGCAGCGAGGGACTAGCGGAAGAGACCCAGTACTTC
CDR3 protein: CASSEGLAEETQYF

clone size: .
J gene: TRBJ2-7
V gene: TRBV5-1
D gene: .
CDR3 DNA: TGCGCCAGCACCCAGGGAATGGGTCACGAGCAGTACTTC
CDR3 protein: CASTQGMGHEQYF

clone size: .
J gene: TRBJ1-1
V gene: TRBV7-9
D gene: .
CDR3 DNA: TGTGCCAGCAGCGGGGGGGGCTCGCAGACTGAAGCTTTCTTT
CDR3 protein: CASSGGGSQTEAFF

clone size: .
J gene: TRBJ2-5
V gene: TRBV12-3/TRBV12-4
D gene: .
CDR3 DNA: TGTGCCAGCAGTCGGACAGGGAGGGGTGAGACCCAGTACTTC
CDR3 protein: CASSRTGRGETQYF

clone size: .
J gene: TRBJ1-6
V gene: TRBV28
D gene: .
CDR3 DNA: TGTGCCGCAGGGCCCAAACTACAGGGAAGAGAATCACCCCTCCACTTT
CDR3 protein: CAAGPKLQGRESPLHF

clone size: .
J gene: TRBJ2-7
V gene: TRBV19
D gene: TRBD2
CDR3 DNA: TGTGCCAGTAGTATAGGGGGACTAGCCTACGAGCAGTACTTC
CDR3 protein: CASSIGGLAYEQYF

clone size: few
J gene: TRBJ2-5
V gene: TRBV28
D gene: .
CDR3 DNA: TGTGCCAGCAGTTTATTATCTGGACCCTTCCACAAAGAGACCCAGTACTTC
CDR3 protein: CASSLLSGPFHKETQYF

clone size: .
J gene: TRBJ1-2
V gene: TRBV6-1
D gene: .
CDR3 DNA: TGTGCCAGCATCAGGAGTGGGCCGGATGGCTACACCTTC
CDR3 protein: CASIRSGPDGYTF

clone size: .
J gene: TRBJ1-4
V gene: TRBV6-1
D gene: .
CDR3 DNA: TGTGCCAGCAGTGAAACATTGACTAATGAAAAACTGTTTTTT
CDR3 protein: CASSETLTNEKLFF

clone size: .
J gene: TRBJ1-5
V gene: TRBV10-3
D gene: TRBD1
CDR3 DNA: TGTGCCATCAGTGACACAGGGGAAAGCAATCAGCCCCAGCATTTT
CDR3 protein: CAISDTGESNQPQHF

clone size: once
J gene: TRBJ2-1
V gene: TRBV20-1
D gene: TRBD2
CDR3 DNA: TGCAGTGCGAACCCACTAGACCGGACTAGCGGGAGGCGGGGCTCCTACAATGAGCAGTTCTTC
CDR3 protein: CSANPLDRTSGRRGSYNEQFF

clone size: .
J gene: TRBJ2-5
V gene: TRBV10-3
D gene: TRBD2
CDR3 DNA: TGTGCCATCAGTGGAAGCGGGGGACCAAGTCAAGAGACCCAGTACTTC
CDR3 protein: CAISGSGGPSQETQYF

clone size: .
J gene: TRBJ2-7
V gene: TRBV18
D gene: .
CDR3 DNA: TGTGCCAGCTCACCTCGGATGGCGGAGATAGCGGACGAGCAGTACTTC
CDR3 protein: CASSPRMAEIADEQYF

clone size: many
J gene: TRBJ2-4
V gene: TRBV7-2
D gene: .
CDR3 DNA: TGTGCCAGCAGCTTAGAGCGAGGGAACATTCAGTACTTC
CDR3 protein: CASSLERGNIQYF

clone size: few
J gene: TRBJ2-5
V gene: TRBV7-3
D gene: .
CDR3 DNA: TGTGCCAGTAATGGGGGCCGCCAAGAGACCCAGTACTTC
CDR3 protein: CASNGGRQETQYF

clone size: many
J gene: TRBJ2-7
V gene: TRBV7-2
D gene: .
CDR3 DNA: TGTGCCAGCAGCTTACGACAGACCTACGAGCAGTACTTC
CDR3 protein: CASSLRQTYEQYF

clone size: few
J gene: TRBJ1-2
V gene: TRBV4-1
D gene: .
CDR3 DNA: TGCGCCAGCAGCCACGAAGGAGGACGGTCCTATGGCTACACCTTC
CDR3 protein: CASSHEGGRSYGYTF

clone size: .
J gene: TRBJ1-3
V gene: TRBV7-9
D gene: TRBD1
CDR3 DNA: TGTGCCAGCAGCCACGACAGGGGGCGCGGTGGAAACACCATATATTTT
CDR3 protein: CASSHDRGRGGNTIYF

clone size: .
J gene: TRBJ2-1
V gene: TRBV20-1
D gene: TRBD2
CDR3 DNA: TGCAGTGCTAGAGATCTCGCCAGACTAGCGACGCATCACAATGAGCAGTTCTTC
CDR3 protein: CSARDLARLATHHNEQFF

clone size: many
J gene: TRBJ1-3
V gene: TRBV7-2
D gene: .
CDR3 DNA: TGTGCCAGCAGCCCTGGAACCTCTGGAAACACCATATATTTT
CDR3 protein: CASSPGTSGNTIYF

clone size: .
J gene: TRBJ2-1
V gene: TRBV7-8
D gene: .
CDR3 DNA: TGTGCCAGCAGCCCCCTGGGGGGCTATGAGCAGTTCTTC
CDR3 protein: CASSPLGGYEQFF

clone size: few
J gene: TRBJ1-2
V gene: TRBV4-1
D gene: .
CDR3 DNA: TGCGCCAGCAGCCAAGATCGTATCAGCAACTATGGCTACACCTTC
CDR3 protein: CASSQDRISNYGYTF

clone size: .
J gene: TRBJ1-1
V gene: TRBV10-3
D gene: .
CDR3 DNA: TGTGCCATCAGTGAGTCTTACATCACTGAAGCTTTCTTT
CDR3 protein: CAISESYITEAFF

clone size: .
J gene: TRBJ2-1
V gene: TRBV20-1
D gene: .
CDR3 DNA: TGCAGTGCTGTCAGTGGGCAACGTCCCGGTGAAGGGCAGTTCTTC
CDR3 protein: CSAVSGQRPGEGQFF

clone size: .
J gene: TRBJ1-6
V gene: TRBV7-2
D gene: .
CDR3 DNA: TGTGCCAGCAGCCTAAAGGGCAGTAATTCACCCCTCCACTTT
CDR3 protein: CASSLKGSNSPLHF

clone size: .
J gene: TRBJ2-5
V gene: TRBV20-1
D gene: .
CDR3 DNA: TGCAGTGCTAGTGGCGGTACCCAAGAGACCCAGTACTTC
CDR3 protein: CSASGGTQETQYF

clone size: .
J gene: TRBJ1-5
V gene: TRBV7-9
D gene: .
CDR3 DNA: TGTGCCAGCAGCTTATGGGGTCCGAATCAGCCCCAGCATTTT
CDR3 protein: CASSLWGPNQPQHF

clone size: many
J gene: TRBJ2-7
V gene: TRBV7-2
D gene: .
CDR3 DNA: TGTGCCAGCAGCTTCGAAAGTGCCAACCCAAGCATAGACTTC
CDR3 protein: CASSFESANPSIDF

clone size: .
J gene: TRBJ2-3
V gene: TRBV5-1
D gene: .
CDR3 DNA: TGCGCCAGCAGCTTGGGCCAGGCCCCAGATACGCAGTATTTT
CDR3 protein: CASSLGQAPDTQYF

clone size: many
J gene: TRBJ1-3
V gene: TRBV12-3/TRBV12-4
D gene: .
CDR3 DNA: TGTGCCAGCAGCGATACAGGCTCCGGAAACACCATATATTTT
CDR3 protein: CASSDTGSGNTIYF

clone size: few
J gene: TRBJ1-3
V gene: TRBV27
D gene: .
CDR3 DNA: TGTGCCAGCAGGGCAGGGGCTGGAAACACCATATATTTT
CDR3 protein: CASRAGAGNTIYF

clone size: .
J gene: TRBJ2-3
V gene: TRBV7-9
D gene: .
CDR3 DNA: TGTGCCAGCCAGGGCCAACCCATCACAGATACGCAGTATTTT
CDR3 protein: CASQGQPITDTQYF

clone size: .
J gene: TRBJ2-7
V gene: TRBV18
D gene: TRBD1
CDR3 DNA: TGTGCCAGCTCACGAAGACAGGGGGACTCCTACGAGCAGTACTTC
CDR3 protein: CASSRRQGDSYEQYF

clone size: .
J gene: TRBJ2-3
V gene: TRBV7-9
D gene: .
CDR3 DNA: TGTGCCAGCAGCCGTATTCAGACCCCAACAGATACGCAGTATTTT
CDR3 protein: CASSRIQTPTDTQYF

clone size: .
J gene: TRBJ2-7
V gene: TRBV27
D gene: TRBD1
CDR3 DNA: TGTGCCAGCAGTTTTGGGGACCGGGACAGGATGTACTTC
CDR3 protein: CASSFGDRDRMYF

clone size: few
J gene: TRBJ2-3
V gene: TRBV12-3/TRBV12-4
D gene: .
CDR3 DNA: TGTGCCAGCAAGGAACACCGCACAGATACGCAGTATTTT
CDR3 protein: CASKEHRTDTQYF

clone size: .
J gene: TRBJ1-2
V gene: TRBV12-3/TRBV12-4
D gene: .
CDR3 DNA: TGTGCCAGCAGTTTAATTGCAGGGTATGGCTACACCTTC
CDR3 protein: CASSLIAGYGYTF

clone size: many
J gene: TRBJ2-5
V gene: TRBV7-2
D gene: .
CDR3 DNA: TGTGCCAGCAACCGACCAGGGAATGCAGAGACCCAGTACTTC
CDR3 protein: CASNRPGNAETQYF

clone size: few
J gene: TRBJ2-5
V gene: TRBV19
D gene: .
CDR3 DNA: TGTGCCAGTATGGGGTACCCGCAAGAGACCCAGTACTTC
CDR3 protein: CASMGYPQETQYF

clone size: .
J gene: TRBJ2-7
V gene: TRBV19
D gene: .
CDR3 DNA: TGTGCCAGTAGTAGTTACAAGCAACCCGAGCAGTACTTC
CDR3 protein: CASSSYKQPEQYF

clone size: .
J gene: TRBJ2-3
V gene: TRBV20-1
D gene: .
CDR3 DNA: TGCAGTGCGTACCCAGATACGCAGTATTTT
CDR3 protein: CSAYPDTQYF

clone size: .
J gene: TRBJ2-1
V gene: TRBV11-2
D gene: .
CDR3 DNA: TGTGCCAGCAGCTTCCCCCCGGGGGGCCTCTACAATGAGCAGTTCTTC
CDR3 protein: CASSFPPGGLYNEQFF

clone size: few
J gene: TRBJ2-6
V gene: TRBV7-6
D gene: .
CDR3 DNA: TGTGCCAGCAGCTTAGTTGTCGCTCTGTGGGGACAACGGGCTGGGGCCAACGTCCTGACTTTC
CDR3 protein: CASSLVVALWGQRAGANVLTF

clone size: .
J gene: TRBJ2-1
V gene: TRBV2
D gene: TRBD2
CDR3 DNA: TGTGCCACCACCGGGACTACAGACAATGAGCAGTTCTTC
CDR3 protein: CATTGTTDNEQFF

clone size: .
J gene: TRBJ1-1
V gene: TRBV6-1
D gene: .
CDR3 DNA: TGTGCCAGCAGCGCGGAGGTACGAACTGAAGCTTTCTTT
CDR3 protein: CASSAEVRTEAFF

clone size: .
J gene: TRBJ2-3
V gene: TRBV6-1
D gene: .
CDR3 DNA: TGTGCCAGCAGTCTACAGCGTATTCGGGCAGATACGCAGTATTTT
CDR3 protein: CASSLQRIRADTQYF

clone size: .
J gene: TRBJ1-2
V gene: TRBV18
D gene: .
CDR3 DNA: TGTGTCAGCTCAACAGGGTTTCTGTATGGCTACACCTTC
CDR3 protein: CVSSTGFLYGYTF

clone size: many
J gene: TRBJ2-5
V gene: TRBV28
D gene: TRBD1
CDR3 DNA: TGTGCCAGCAGCCTACAGGGGGCGAAGACCCAGTACTTC
CDR3 protein: CASSLQGAKTQYF

clone size: many
J gene: TRBJ2-2
V gene: TRBV7-2
D gene: .
CDR3 DNA: TGTGCCAGCAGCTTACTGAGGGTCGGGACCGGGGAGCTGTTTTTT
CDR3 protein: CASSLLRVGTGELFF

clone size: few
J gene: TRBJ2-5
V gene: TRBV12-3/TRBV12-4
D gene: TRBD2
CDR3 DNA: TGTGCCAGCAGCCCCGGGACTAATAAAGAGACCCAGTACTTC
CDR3 protein: CASSPGTNKETQYF

clone size: .
J gene: TRBJ2-7
V gene: TRBV7-8
D gene: TRBD1
CDR3 DNA: TGTGCCAGCAGCGGCCGGGACAGGGCGAACGAGCAGTACTTC
CDR3 protein: CASSGRDRANEQYF